One and the same sample provided the 11 T cell receptor beta chains below, sequenced in a study of cytomegalovirus exposure and HLA in healthy donors. The PCR employed 60 Vbeta primers together with 13 Jbeta primers. Using immunoSEQ multiplex PCR, the repertoire was profiled, and TCRdb retains in-frame clones only, with some absent. The sample records around 160,000 clones, around 78% being singletons. The sample taken for sequencing was PBMCs. These receptors were taken from a woman in her forties in good health and CMV-seronegative.

This rearrangement joins TRBV4-1 to TRBJ1-1; D perhaps matches TRBD1 (6 bases). Trimming pared 0 bases from V and 4 bases from J, leaving 12 bases between. CDR3 length equals 15 residues. The germline V gene encodes CDR1 MGHRA and CDR2 YSYEKL. CDR3 sequence: CASSQETARGTEAFF. CDR3 nucleotide sequence: TGCGCCAGCAGCCAAGAAACGGCCAGGGGCACTGAAGCTTTCTTT.

The chain is built from TRBV7-6 and TRBJ2-5; 7 nucleotides align to TRBD1. The CDR3 has 14 amino acids. Unmatched junction bases numbered 8, after V lost 6 bases and J lost 4 bases. CDR1 and CDR2 (germline): SGHVS, FNYEAQ. CDR3 protein: CASRPRQGTETQYF. Written as DNA, the CDR3 is TGTGCCAGCAGACCCCGACAGGGCACAGAGACCCAGTACTTC.

V is TRBV28 and J is TRBJ2-3, with 9 bases that match TRBD2. The germline CDR1 and CDR2 sequences are MDHEN and SYDVKM. The V and J ends lost 6 bases and 4 bases, in that order; junction bases with no gene match: 8. This CDR3 contains 15 residues. The CDR3 DNA is TGTGCCAGCAGCCGGGCCGTAGCGGGAGCAGATACGCAGTATTTT. Its protein is CASSRAVAGADTQYF.

The sample holds a few counts of this clone. This chain links TRBV11-1 with TRBJ2-7; 10 nucleotides align to TRBD2. This CDR3 comprises 14 residues. The ends lost 6 bases at V and 6 bases at J; junction bases unmatched: 8. Germline CDR1 reads SGHAT; CDR2 reads FQDESV (reference sequence). The CDR3 here is CASRTGTSVSEQYF. The CDR3 nucleotides read TGTGCCAGCAGGACCGGGACTAGCGTTAGCGAGCAGTACTTC.

The chain joins TRBV11-2 to TRBJ2-1; TRBD2 matches at 10 bases. Germline V CDR1 and CDR2: SGHAT, FQNNGV. The CDR3 is 17 residues long. Trimming removed 5 bases from V and 1 base from J; junction bases left unmatched: 8. The CDR3 reads CASSHSSGRKSYNEQFF. In DNA form, the CDR3 reads TGTGCCAGCAGCCATAGTAGCGGGAGGAAGTCCTACAATGAGCAGTTCTTC.

J is TRBJ1-2 and V is TRBV30, with D unresolved. Trimming pared 4 bases from V and 8 bases from J, leaving 17 bases between. CDR3 length: 13 residues. Germline assignment: CDR1 GTSNPN and CDR2 SVGIG (reference sequence). For the CDR3, the DNA is TGTGCCTGGAAGGAGAACATGTTAGGAGGCTACACCTTC. This sequence encodes CAWKENMLGGYTF.

The chain couples TRBV19 to TRBJ2-1, with TRBD2 matching 14 bases. This CDR3 contains 18 residues. The V and J ends lost 5 bases and 8 bases, in that order; junction bases with no gene match: 14. CDR1 and CDR2 from the germline V gene are LNHDA and SQIVND (reference sequence). The CDR3 nucleotides read TGTGCCAGTAGTTCCCAAGGGGGGACTAGCGGGAGTTGGGATGAGCAGTTCTTC. It encodes CASSSQGGTSGSWDEQFF.

This chain uses TRBV20-1 with TRBJ2-7; tentatively, D is TRBD2 (6 bases). The CDR3 is 11 amino acids. Germline V gene lookup returns CDR1 DFQATT and CDR2 SNEGSKA (reference sequence). Trimming cost V 7 bases and J 2 bases, with 9 bases left between them. The CDR3 DNA sequence: TGCAGTGTCGGGGGAACCTACGAGCAGTACTTC. Translated, it gives CSVGGTYEQYF.

This clone was observed once. The chain couples TRBV5-5 to TRBJ2-7; D is unclear. The CDR3 consists of 15 residues. The V and J ends lost 1 base and 0 bases respectively, with 11 bases between them. Germline loops: CDR1 SGHKS, CDR2 YYEKEE (reference sequence). The CDR3 DNA reads as TGTGCCAGCAGCTTGACAATAGCCCCCTCCTACGAGCAGTACTTC. It specifies CASSLTIAPSYEQYF.

The chain couples TRBV12-5 to TRBJ2-1, with 9 bases identical to TRBD2. CDR1 LGHNT and CDR2 FRNRAP come from the germline V gene. The CDR3 is 17 residues long. V dropped 5 bases and J dropped 14; count of bases not matched to a gene: 22. CDR3 DNA: TGTGCTAGTGGTATCGGCGCGGGAGGGAATCGAGGGTCGAGTAAGTTCTTC. It translates to CASGIGAGGNRGSSKFF.

This chain joins TRBV6-5 and TRBJ1-3; D is unclear. The CDR3 spans 15 residues. Trimming removed 5 bases from V and 2 bases from J, with 13 bases in between. Germline V lookup: CDR1 MNHEY, CDR2 SVGAGI. As DNA, the CDR3 is TGTGCCAGCAGTCGGGTGGCGGCGACTGGAAACACCATATATTTT. Protein: CASSRVAATGNTIYF.